Listed here are 24 T cell receptor beta chains from one sample, sequenced in a study of Tregs in tolerant kidney transplant recipients. Here immunoSEQ multiplex PCR was the method, and the copy in TCRdb shows in-frame clones only, minus some. The sample gives 100,000 or so clones, over 85% of which show up once; around 1.6% is in the top ten. The nonmyeloablative bone marrow transplants came from related graft donors, with transient mixed chimerism. Sequencing was performed on CD4+ T cells from blood (PBMCs), taken 12 months after the transplant. Every receptor here comes from a human patient who received a combined kidney and bone marrow transplant. Among the T cells, some may be from the graft donor.

V gene TRBV18 combines with J gene TRBJ2-3; D unclear. The CDR3 length is 15 residues. V dropped 1 base and J dropped 0 bases, with 8 bases sitting between them. Germline V lookup: CDR1 KGHSH, CDR2 LQKENI. The CDR3 reads CASSPLVGSTDTQYF. CDR3 sequence (DNA): TGTGCCAGCTCACCACTTGTCGGGAGCACAGATACGCAGTATTTT.

V is TRBV29-1 and J is TRBJ2-3; tentatively, D is TRBD2 (5 bases). The CDR3 has 16 residues. V lost 5 bases and J lost 0, with 18 bases in between. Germline V gene data show CDR1 as SQVTM and CDR2 as ANQGSEA. The CDR3 nucleotides read TGCAGCGTTATTCGTCAGCGGTGGCCTAGCACAGATACGCAGTATTTT. Translated: CSVIRQRWPSTDTQYF.

About this clone itself: The sample contains more than one DNA sequence encoding this CDR3. This chain connects TRBV18 to TRBJ1-6, with D possibly TRBD1 on 5 matching bases. CDR1 is KGHSH and CDR2 is LQKENI in the germline V gene. V lost 4 bases, J lost 4 bases, and 14 bases lay in between. This CDR3 has 16 amino acids. For the CDR3, the DNA is TGTGCCAGCTCACGAGGGAGGGGAGCATATAATTCACCCCTCCACTTT. It codes for CASSRGRGAYNSPLHF.

The rearrangement joins TRBV11-1 to TRBJ2-5, with 7 bases fitting TRBD1. The germline gives CDR1 SGHAT, CDR2 FQDESV (reference sequence). CDR3 size: 15 residues. With V trimmed by 1 base and J by 1 base, 3 bases remained unmatched. CDR3 nucleotide sequence: TGTGCCAGCAGCTTAGGAGGGACAGTCCAAGAGACCCAGTACTTC. This encodes CASSLGGTVQETQYF.

V and J are TRBV4-1 and TRBJ2-7; TRBD2 matches 8 bases. The CDR3 runs to 16 residues. The V and J ends lost 7 bases and 3 bases, in that order; junction bases with no gene match: 14. From germline, CDR1 is MGHRA and CDR2 YSYEKL. CDR3 in DNA: TGCGCCAGCACCTTGTCCCCTAGCGGGCGCTTCTACGAGCAGTACTTC. Encoded protein: CASTLSPSGRFYEQYF.

The V and J genes are TRBV9 and TRBJ2-3; 9 bases align to TRBD1. After removal of 0 bases from V and 6 bases from J, the junction contained 2 bases not matched to a gene. Germline V gene data show CDR1 as SGDLS and CDR2 as YYNGEE. The CDR3 runs 14 residues. CDR3 sequence reads: CASSVAGQGDTQYF. The CDR3 bases are TGTGCCAGCAGCGTAGCCGGACAGGGGGATACGCAGTATTTT. Full variable domain (rest looked up from reference TRBV9 and TRBJ2-3): DSGVTQTPKHLITATGQRVTLRCSPRSGDLSVYWYQQSLDQGLQFLIQYYNGEERAKGNILERFSAQQFPDLHSELNLSSLELGDSALYFCASSVAGQGDTQYFGPGTRLTVL.

The chain carries TRBV30 and TRBJ2-1; no reliable D call. This CDR3 region has 12 residues. The V and J ends lost 2 bases and 10 bases respectively, with 12 bases between them. Germline V gene lookup returns CDR1 GTSNPN and CDR2 SVGIG (reference sequence). CDR3 DNA sequence: TGTGCCTGGAGTCGCGCAAATCGGGAGCAGTTCTTC. This translates into CAWSRANREQFF.

The rearrangement joins TRBV12-2 to TRBJ2-1; the table's TRBD2 call for D was not verified on the DNA. TRBV12-2 is a pseudogene locus. The CDR3 extends over 17 amino acids. The CDR3 spells CASRLGLAGGRNNEQFF. The CDR3 nucleotides are TGTGCAAGTCGCCTGGGACTAGCGGGGGGGCGGAACAATGAGCAGTTCTTC.

This chain connects TRBV7-3 to TRBJ2-1; D might be TRBD1 (6 bases). This CDR3 region has 18 residues. V shed 5 bases and J shed 1 base, with 21 bases lying between them. CDR1 is SGHTA and CDR2 is FQGTGA in the germline V gene. The CDR3 DNA is TGTGCCAGCAGCCTATCCCGCACCGGGACACATTCCTACAATGAGCAGTTCTTC. Its translation is CASSLSRTGTHSYNEQFF.

The V gene is TRBV7-2, the J gene TRBJ2-7; 8 positions match TRBD1. This CDR3 is 16 amino acids long. Trimming at V came to 4 bases and at J to 0 bases, leaving 8 bases not matched to a gene. The germline gives CDR1 SGHTA, CDR2 FQGNSA. The CDR3 sequence is CASSSRGRGPSYEQYF. CDR3 nucleotides: TGTGCCAGCAGCTCAAGGGGCAGGGGGCCCTCCTACGAGCAGTACTTC.

This clone appeared once. This rearrangement joins TRBV6-5 to TRBJ1-1, with D possibly being TRBD1 (6 bases). V was trimmed by 6 bases and J by 4 bases, leaving 15 bases between them. The germline V gene has CDR1 MNHEY and CDR2 SVGAGI. This CDR3 comprises 14 residues. Here the CDR3 DNA reads TGTGCCAGCAGCCAACCCGGACAGCTCACTGAAGCTTTCTTT. Its translation is CASSQPGQLTEAFF.

The rearrangement links TRBV27 to TRBJ2-1, with D possibly matching TRBD2 (5 bases). CDR3 length equals 15 residues. V shed 3 bases and J shed 2 bases, with 11 bases lying between them. CDR1 is MNHEY and CDR2 is SMNVEV in the germline V gene (reference sequence). In DNA, the CDR3 is TGTGCCAGCAGTTTGAGGGCTTCTCCCTACAATGAGCAGTTCTTC. Translation: CASSLRASPYNEQFF.

The V and J genes are TRBV19 and TRBJ2-7, with a weak D call TRBD1 (6 bases). Germline lookup yields CDR1 LNHDA and CDR2 SQIVND (reference sequence). The CDR3 contains 13 residues. Trimming removed 5 bases from V and 12 bases from J, with 20 bases in between. Written as DNA, the CDR3 is TGTGCCAGTAGTTCCCTCAGGGGAACGGACCCGTACTTC. Translating it yields CASSSLRGTDPYF.

The V gene is TRBV5-1, the J gene TRBJ1-2, with TRBD1 as a possible D gene (6 bases). The CDR3 sequence is 15 residues long. CDR1 and CDR2 (germline): SGHRS, YFSETQ. Trimming took off 6 bases at V and 8 bases at J, with 23 bases between the two ends. Written as DNA, the CDR3 is TGCGCCAGCACCGAATCAGGACAGCGCGTCTCCGGCTACACCTTC. It is translated as CASTESGQRVSGYTF.

This chain links TRBV19 with TRBJ1-2; TRBD1 matches 8 bases. From germline, CDR1 is LNHDA and CDR2 SQIVND (reference sequence). The CDR3 runs to 13 residues. V gave up 1 base and J gave up 8 bases; unmatched junction bases: 3. This CDR3 reads CASSIGSGGGYTF. CDR3 coding DNA: TGTGCCAGTAGTATAGGCTCAGGGGGCGGCTACACCTTC.

The V and J genes are TRBV18 and TRBJ1-3, with a weak D call TRBD1 (5 bases). Per the germline V gene, CDR1 is KGHSH and CDR2 is LQKENI. Trimming took off 2 bases at V and 3 bases at J, with 8 bases between the two ends. This CDR3 has 14 residues. The chain's CDR3 is CASSPEGDGNTIYF. CDR3 bases: TGTGCCAGCTCACCAGAAGGGGATGGAAACACCATATATTTT.

This chain connects TRBV5-1 to TRBJ2-3; D unclear. V lost 3 bases and J lost 5, with 16 bases in between. Germline loops: CDR1 SGHRS, CDR2 YFSETQ. The length of the CDR3 is 15 residues. The CDR3 nucleotides read TGCGCCAGCAGCTCCGAGCCCTCCGCCGGAGATACGCAGTATTTT. It yields the protein CASSSEPSAGDTQYF.

The gene calls are TRBV6-6 and TRBJ2-7; 7 nucleotides match TRBD2. The CDR3 consists of 14 residues. Germline V gene sequence: CDR1 MNHNY, CDR2 SVGAGI (reference sequence). Trimming cost V 6 bases and J 6 bases; bases outside gene matches: 11. CDR3 coding DNA: TGTGCCAGCAGGAGGGACTACCCCCCGCCCGAGCAGTACTTC. This codes for CASRRDYPPPEQYF.

This clone was picked up one time. J is TRBJ1-6 and V is TRBV11-1, with D tentatively TRBD1 (5 bases). V was shortened by 5 bases and J by 10 bases, with 12 bases between the two germline ends. Germline CDR1 is SGHAT and CDR2 is FQDESV (reference sequence). CDR3 length equals 13 residues. The CDR3 reads CASSNSGGSPLHF. The CDR3, as DNA: TGTGCCAGCAGCAACAGCGGGGGGTCACCCCTCCACTTT. The variable domain in full, completed from reference TRBV11-1 and TRBJ1-6, reads EAEVAQSPRYKITEKSQAVAFWCDPISGHATLYWYRQILGQGPELLVQFQDESVVDDSQLPKDRFSAERLKGVDSTLKIQPAELGDSAMYLCASSNSGGSPLHFGNGTRLTVT.

CDR3 residues: CASSVRAGNTDTQYF. CDR3 bases: TGTGCCAGCAGTGTTAGAGCGGGGAACACAGATACGCAGTATTTT. The rearrangement links TRBV6-4 to TRBJ2-3, with 7 bases matching TRBD2. J lost 2 bases, V lost 4 bases, and 6 bases had no gene match. The CDR3 is 15 residues long. Germline CDR1 reads MRHNA; CDR2 reads SNTAGT.

The gene calls are TRBV29-1 and TRBJ2-7, with 9 bases matching TRBD1. Germline CDR1 is SQVTM and CDR2 is ANQGSEA. This CDR3 has 14 residues. The V and J ends lost 6 bases and 2 bases, in that order; junction bases with no gene match: 8. The CDR3 loop reads CSVEPGQGTYEQYF. In DNA form, the CDR3 reads TGCAGCGTAGAACCGGGACAGGGTACCTACGAGCAGTACTTC.

J is TRBJ2-2 and V is TRBV4-1; 8 bases fit TRBD1. The ends lost 0 bases at V and 5 bases at J; junction bases unmatched: 5. This CDR3 spans 16 amino acids. From germline, CDR1 is MGHRA and CDR2 YSYEKL. In DNA, the CDR3 is TGCGCCAGCAGCCAAGATTCGGGACAGGTAACCGGGGAGCTGTTTTTT. The encoded protein is CASSQDSGQVTGELFF.

This clone is a singleton in its sample. This chain connects TRBV6-5 to TRBJ2-7, with TRBD1 matching over 8 bases. The CDR3 has 14 amino acids. V lost 5 bases and J lost 2; bases outside the gene matches: 5. CDR1 is MNHEY and CDR2 is SVGAGI in the germline V gene. The CDR3 bases are TGTGCCAGCAGTGCCCCAGGGGGCCCCTACGAGCAGTACTTC. Protein sequence: CASSAPGGPYEQYF.

This clone appeared a single time. The chain combines TRBV6-5 with TRBJ1-1; D gene uncertain. V was pared by 5 bases and J by 4 bases, with 8 bases between. From germline, CDR1 is MNHEY and CDR2 SVGAGI. CDR3 length: 12 residues. The CDR3 DNA is TGTGCCAGCAGTCGGGGTCTCACTGAAGCTTTCTTT. It encodes CASSRGLTEAFF.